The next 27 T cell receptor beta chains were all read from a single sample in a study of T cells in localized non-small cell lung cancer. Here immunoSEQ multiplex PCR was the method, and the copy in TCRdb shows in-frame clones only, minus some. The repertoire holds tens of thousands of clones, with approximately 84% as singletons. The starting material was peripheral blood, obtained before any cancer treatment. Receptor source: an older female donor with stage I lung adenocarcinoma.

The V and J genes are TRBV6-1 and TRBJ1-2; the D gene is possibly TRBD1 (6 bases). This CDR3 spans 13 amino acids. Germline CDR1 reads MNHNS; CDR2 reads SASEGT. Trimming took 2 bases from V and 6 from J, leaving 10 bases between them. The CDR3, as DNA: TGTGCCAGCAGTGAAATAGGGGGGCATGGCTACACCTTC. Protein product: CASSEIGGHGYTF.

This sequence joins TRBV6-6 and TRBJ2-3; 11 positions match TRBD2. The CDR3 has 15 residues. Losses at the gene ends were 6 bases for V and 5 bases for J; bases not matched to a gene: 7. Germline CDR1 is MNHNY and CDR2 is SVGAGI (reference sequence). Written as DNA, the CDR3 is TGTGCCAGCAGGGATAGCGGGAGGGCCGGAGATACGCAGTATTTT. Translating gives CASRDSGRAGDTQYF.

The V call is TRBV6-6, the J call TRBJ2-7; D remains unclear. The V gene's germline CDR1 is MNHNY and CDR2 SVGAGI (reference sequence). V was shortened by 0 bases and J by 5 bases, with 2 bases between the two germline ends. This CDR3 is 11 amino acids long. CDR3 amino acids: CASSYSDEQYF. The CDR3 bases are TGTGCCAGCAGTTACTCGGACGAGCAGTACTTC.

The V gene is TRBV5-5, the J gene TRBJ1-2; 9 positions match TRBD1. Per the germline V gene, CDR1 is SGHKS and CDR2 is YYEKEE (reference sequence). Trimming cost V 4 bases and J 3 bases; bases outside gene matches: 4. CDR3 length: 14 residues. The CDR3 sequence is CASSNRDRDYGYTF. The CDR3 DNA reads TGTGCCAGCAGCAACCGGGACAGGGACTATGGCTACACCTTC.

The rearrangement uses TRBV15 and TRBJ2-3, with 7 bases that match TRBD2. Germline V gene lookup returns CDR1 LNHNV and CDR2 YYDKDF (reference sequence). The J segment lost 2 bases and the V segment lost 4 bases, leaving 6 bases of the junction unmatched. This CDR3 comprises 15 residues. CDR3 protein: CATSTRGTITDTQYF. CDR3 DNA sequence: TGTGCCACCAGCACGCGGGGGACTATCACAGATACGCAGTATTTT.

As DNA, the CDR3 is TGTGCCAGCAGTTACCAGGGGGCGAACACTGAAGCTTTCTTT. Its protein is CASSYQGANTEAFF. The V and J genes are TRBV6-6 and TRBJ1-1, with 8 nucleotides matching TRBD1. The trim removed 2 bases at V and 1 base at J, leaving 0 bases unmatched. CDR1 and CDR2 from the germline V gene are MNHNY and SVGAGI (reference sequence). The CDR3 spans 14 residues.

The V call is TRBV13, the J call TRBJ2-3; the D gene is possibly TRBD2 (6 bases). Trimming took 5 bases from V and 1 from J, leaving 10 bases between them. The CDR3 is 14 amino acids. CDR1 PRHDT and CDR2 FYEKMQ come from the germline V gene (reference sequence). The CDR3 DNA is TGTGCCAGCAGCCCGGGGGTAGGCACAGATACGCAGTATTTT. This translates into CASSPGVGTDTQYF.

This clone showed up just a few times. V gene TRBV2 combines with J gene TRBJ1-2; 8 bases align to TRBD1. This CDR3 is 14 amino acids long. Germline assignment: CDR1 SNHLY and CDR2 FYNNEI. J gave up 2 bases and V 5 bases, and 4 bases lay outside the gene matches. The CDR3 region is CASSTGGQNYGYTF. DNA for the CDR3: TGTGCCAGCAGTACAGGGGGGCAGAACTATGGCTACACCTTC.

The DNA of the CDR3 is TGTGCCAGCAGCACGGGACAGGGGACAGATACGCAGTATTTT. Protein product: CASSTGQGTDTQYF. The chain combines TRBV7-9 with TRBJ2-3, with TRBD1 matching 10 bases. The CDR3 loop spans 14 amino acids. Germline V gene lookup returns CDR1 SEHNR and CDR2 FQNEAQ (reference sequence). The J segment lost 3 bases and the V segment lost 5 bases, leaving 2 bases of the junction unmatched.

The chain combines TRBV5-1 with TRBJ1-3, with no clear D. This CDR3 has 17 amino acids. V shed 4 bases and J shed 0 bases, with 17 bases lying between them. CDR1 SGHRS and CDR2 YFSETQ come from the germline V gene. The chain's CDR3 is CASSPQRQRSSGNTIYF. DNA of the CDR3: TGCGCCAGCAGCCCCCAGCGCCAGAGATCCTCTGGAAACACCATATATTTT.

This clone was seen a single time. The V gene is TRBV2, the J gene TRBJ1-5; weak D call: TRBD1 (6 bases). Germline CDR1 reads SNHLY; CDR2 reads FYNNEI. The CDR3 is 14 residues long. Between the trimmed V and J ends, which lost 4 bases and 5 bases, there was a span of 12 bases. The CDR3 DNA sequence: TGTGCCAGCAGTGCGCAGGGGATATATCAGCCCCAGCATTTT. Translated, it gives CASSAQGIYQPQHF. The complete variable domain, with remaining parts taken from reference TRBV2 and TRBJ1-5, reads EPEVTQTPSHQVTQMGQEVILRCVPISNHLYFYWYRQILGQKVEFLVSFYNNEISEKSEIFDDQFSVERPDGSNFTLKIRSTKLEDSAMYFCASSAQGIYQPQHFGDGTRLSIL.

The rearrangement links TRBV28 to TRBJ2-2, with TRBD1 matching over 8 bases. The V and J ends lost 5 bases and 3 bases, in that order; junction bases with no gene match: 8. The CDR3 length is 16 residues. Germline CDR1 MDHEN, CDR2 SYDVKM. CDR3 nucleotides: TGTGCCAGCAGTCCCGGACAGGGATGGGACACCGGGGAGCTGTTTTTT. Translating it yields CASSPGQGWDTGELFF.

This clone turned up a few times. The J gene is TRBJ2-5, the V gene TRBV5-1; 12 bases line up with TRBD2. Germline-derived CDR1 and CDR2 are SGHRS and YFSETQ. V shed 7 bases and J 1 base; nucleotides not matched to a gene: 5. This CDR3 comprises 15 residues. CDR3 bases: TGCGCCAGCGGTCTGACTAGCGGGGGCCAAGAGACCCAGTACTTC. This sequence encodes CASGLTSGGQETQYF.

The chain is built from TRBV15 and TRBJ2-1; weak D call: TRBD1 (7 bases). V lost 1 base, J lost 8 bases, and 18 bases lay in between. The CDR3 length is 16 residues. The V gene's germline CDR1 is LNHNV and CDR2 YYDKDF (reference sequence). The CDR3 DNA follows: TGTGCCACCAGCAGAGCCCTGGGCAGGGGGGATCATGAGCAGTTCTTC. Its translation is CATSRALGRGDHEQFF.

V and J are TRBV2 and TRBJ1-4, with 9 bases lining up with TRBD1. The CDR3 is made up of 17 amino acids. Germline CDR1 SNHLY, CDR2 FYNNEI. Trimming removed 5 bases from V and 4 bases from J; junction bases left unmatched: 11. CDR3 sequence reads: CASSLTGTGRFNEKLFF. The CDR3 DNA follows: TGTGCCAGCAGTTTAACCGGGACAGGGCGTTTTAATGAAAAACTGTTTTTT.

The V gene is TRBV9, the J gene TRBJ1-2; maybe TRBD1 (6 bases). Germline V lookup: CDR1 SGDLS, CDR2 YYNGEE. This CDR3 contains 15 residues. Trimming pared 4 bases from V and 5 bases from J, leaving 18 bases between. This chain's CDR3 is CASSPRGDERYGYTF. The CDR3 region has the DNA TGTGCCAGCAGCCCCAGGGGAGACGAGAGGTATGGCTACACCTTC.

V is TRBV13 and J is TRBJ1-5; D is unclear. Germline values: CDR1 PRHDT, CDR2 FYEKMQ (reference sequence). V gave up 3 bases and J gave up 2 bases, with 5 bases separating them. The CDR3 loop spans 13 amino acids. Written as DNA, the CDR3 is TGTGCCAGCAGCTTGACCGGCAATCAGCCCCAGCATTTT. Translated: CASSLTGNQPQHF.

The rearrangement links TRBV7-2 to TRBJ2-7; D possibly corresponds to TRBD2 (6 bases). Trimming stripped 2 bases from V and 2 bases from J, with 7 bases between. Germline V gene lookup returns CDR1 SGHTA and CDR2 FQGNSA. The length of the CDR3 is 13 residues. CDR3: CASSLLATYEQYF. CDR3 nucleotides: TGTGCCAGCAGCTTACTAGCGACCTACGAGCAGTACTTC.

The genes are TRBV7-9 and TRBJ2-3; D call uncertain. The germline V and J ends were trimmed by 6 bases and 4 bases, with 8 bases remaining between them. Germline V gene lookup returns CDR1 SEHNR and CDR2 FQNEAQ (reference sequence). CDR3 size: 12 residues. The CDR3 bases are TGTGCCAGCAGGAAAATAGCAGATACGCAGTATTTT. Translated, it gives CASRKIADTQYF.

V usage is TRBV15 and J usage is TRBJ1-4; D is possibly TRBD1 (6 bases). This CDR3 region has 14 residues. CDR1 is LNHNV, CDR2 YYDKDF, per germline (reference sequence). V dropped 5 bases and J dropped 2 bases, with 9 bases sitting between them. CDR3 DNA sequence: TGTGCCACCAGCGTCGGGGGCACTAATGAAAAACTGTTTTTT. Encoded protein: CATSVGGTNEKLFF.

This CDR3 is CSVDLGPGRGSTDTQYF. The DNA for the CDR3 is TGCAGCGTTGATTTAGGTCCTGGGAGGGGGAGCACAGATACGCAGTATTTT. V and J are TRBV29-1 and TRBJ2-3; D is perhaps TRBD2 (7 bases). Germline CDR1 SQVTM, CDR2 ANQGSEA. This CDR3 comprises 17 residues. V shed 3 bases and J shed 0 bases, with 19 bases lying between them.

The chain couples TRBV9 to TRBJ2-7, with D tentatively TRBD2 (5 bases). Germline V lookup: CDR1 SGDLS, CDR2 YYNGEE. The CDR3 is 15 amino acids. Trimming removed 4 bases from V and 2 bases from J, with 16 bases in between. CDR3 residues: CASSPESGITYEQYF. As DNA, the CDR3 is TGTGCCAGCAGCCCGGAGTCGGGGATCACCTACGAGCAGTACTTC. The full variable domain, in which reference TRBV9 and TRBJ2-7 provide the parts outside the CDR3, is DSGVTQTPKHLITATGQRVTLRCSPRSGDLSVYWYQQSLDQGLQFLIQYYNGEERAKGNILERFSAQQFPDLHSELNLSSLELGDSALYFCASSPESGITYEQYFGPGTRLTVT.

The V call is TRBV7-6, the J call TRBJ1-1; 7 nucleotides agree with TRBD1. V trimming: 4 bases; J trimming: 1 base; junction bases outside the gene matches: 3. The CDR3 has 14 amino acids. Germline assignment: CDR1 SGHVS and CDR2 FNYEAQ. The CDR3 nucleotides read TGTGCCAGCAGCTCCAGGGGGGGGAACACTGAAGCTTTCTTT. Residues: CASSSRGGNTEAFF. Looking up the rest from reference TRBV7-6 and TRBJ1-1 gives the full variable domain: GAGVSQSPRYKVTKRGQDVALRCDPISGHVSLYWYRQALGQGPEFLTYFNYEAQQDKSGLPNDRFSAERPEGSISTLTIQRTEQRDSAMYRCASSSRGGNTEAFFGQGTRLTVV.

The rearrangement links TRBV19 to TRBJ1-2; D unresolved. This CDR3 comprises 11 residues. V lost 3 bases and J lost 8, with 7 bases in between. Germline-derived CDR1 and CDR2 are LNHDA and SQIVND (reference sequence). CDR3 coding DNA: TGTGCCAGTAGTATTTATGACGGCTACACCTTC. The encoded protein is CASSIYDGYTF.

The genes are TRBV5-5 and TRBJ1-2, with D uncertain. The CDR3 extends over 13 amino acids. Germline V gene lookup returns CDR1 SGHKS and CDR2 YYEKEE (reference sequence). Trimming pared 4 bases from V and 5 bases from J, leaving 12 bases between. The CDR3 bases are TGTGCCAGCAGCCCCTGGGGAGGGTATGGCTACACCTTC. This translates into CASSPWGGYGYTF.

This clone turned up a few times. The genes are TRBV6-5 and TRBJ1-6; D gene uncertain. Germline V lookup: CDR1 MNHEY, CDR2 SVGAGI. This CDR3 has 14 residues. V was trimmed by 1 base and J by 10 bases, leaving 11 bases between them. The CDR3 nucleotides are TGTGCCAGCAGTTACTTAGATACACGGTCACCCCTCCACTTT. It translates to CASSYLDTRSPLHF.

The chain combines TRBV5-4 with TRBJ2-3; D unclear. Germline V gene lookup returns CDR1 SGHNT and CDR2 YYREEE (reference sequence). V was shortened by 0 bases and J by 5 bases, with 10 bases between the two germline ends. This CDR3 contains 14 residues. The CDR3 DNA sequence: TGTGCCAGCAGCTTGGGGCAGGCGATAGATACGCAGTATTTT. Protein sequence: CASSLGQAIDTQYF.